This TCR beta chain was sequenced in a study of blood T cell repertoires in COVID-19. CDR1 is ENHRY, CDR2 SYGVKD, per germline. Trimming cost V 6 bases and J 3 bases, with 8 bases left between them. This CDR3 is 13 amino acids long. TCRdb's copy holds only in-frame clones and misses some; the assay was immunoSEQ multiplex PCR. In the table there are about 370,000 clones, approximately 88% of which are singletons. The TCR comes from a woman in her twenties or thirties with COVID-19, enrolled during active disease. V gene TRBV10-3 combines with J gene TRBJ2-2; no reliable D call. Sequenced input: peripheral blood. CDR3 residues: CAISLADTGELFF. The CDR3 DNA is TGTGCCATCAGCTTGGCAGACACCGGGGAGCTGTTTTTT.